A selection of T cell receptor beta chains follows, all from one sample in a study of T cell repertoires in cytomegalovirus infection. MiXCR was run by TCRdb on the reads, yielding one entry per CDR3 protein. The data show 800,000 to 950,000 distinct CDR3 sequences, with about 30% seen just once and over 10% held by the top ten. These TCRs are of unknown antigen specificity. This sample comprised cultured CD8+ T cells from PBMCs, obtained from culture after CMV antigen stimulation. The receptors originated from a human donor in good health (CMV status not recorded). Some clones in this sample may be carry-over from other donors' samples. Each CDR3 is given with its conserved first and last residue. D genes are given only for firm matches. Size is stated for part of the rows, as once, few or many counts, or as a class when the clone is expanded.

j_call | v_call | d_call | clone_size | cdr3_length | cdr3_aa | cdr3_nt
TRBJ2-5 | TRBV27 | NA | NA | 14 | CASSPRQLQETQYF | TGTGCCAGCAGTCCCCGCCAGCTACAAGAGACCCAGTACTTC
TRBJ2-5 | TRBV12-3/TRBV12-4 | NA | NA | 15 | CASSTLGAYQETQYF | TGTGCCAGCAGTACGTTAGGGGCGTACCAAGAGACCCAGTACTTC
TRBJ2-1 | TRBV20-1 | NA | NA | 14 | CSAELARGYNEQFF | TGCAGTGCTGAACTAGCGAGGGGGTACAATGAGCAGTTCTTC
TRBJ2-1 | TRBV7-8 | TRBD2 | NA | 16 | CASSTGGGPLYNEQFF | TGTGCCAGCAGCACCGGCGGGGGGCCCCTTTACAATGAGCAGTTCTTC
TRBJ2-5 | TRBV27 | NA | NA | 15 | CASSLTPGAGETQYF | TGTGCCAGCAGTTTGACCCCAGGGGCCGGGGAGACCCAGTACTTC
TRBJ1-5 | TRBV6-5 | NA | NA | 14 | CASSYAGGNQPQHF | TGTGCCAGCAGTTATGCGGGGGGCAATCAGCCCCAGCATTTT
TRBJ1-1 | TRBV6-2/TRBV6-3 | NA | NA | 15 | CASSYSTLGTTEAFF | TGTGCCAGCAGTTACTCGACCCTTGGAACAACTGAAGCTTTCTTT
TRBJ2-3 | TRBV7-8 | NA | few | 16 | CASSWRAGGSPDTQYF | TGTGCCAGCAGCTGGAGGGCAGGTGGGAGCCCAGATACGCAGTATTTT
TRBJ1-2 | TRBV5-1 | TRBD1 | NA | 12 | CATSDRAHGYTF | TGCGCCACCTCGGACAGGGCGCATGGCTACACCTTC
TRBJ2-3 | TRBV7-6 | NA | few | 13 | CASSPGRPPTQYF | TGTGCCAGCAGCCCGGGCCGGCCGCCTACGCAGTATTTT
TRBJ1-1 | TRBV4-2 | NA | few | 14 | CASSEDSMNTEAFF | TGTGCCAGCAGCGAGGACAGCATGAACACTGAAGCTTTCTTT
TRBJ1-6 | TRBV20-1 | NA | few | 15 | CSAPQGSSYNSPLHF | TGCAGTGCACCACAGGGCAGCTCCTATAATTCACCCCTCCACTTT
TRBJ2-1 | TRBV11-3 | NA | few | 13 | CASSLEVDNEQFF | TGTGCCAGCAGCTTAGAGGTCGACAATGAGCAGTTCTTC
TRBJ1-1 | TRBV2 | NA | NA | 18 | CASSDYLLQGTANTEAFF | TGTGCCAGCAGTGACTACCTCCTCCAGGGCACCGCGAACACTGAAGCTTTCTTT
TRBJ1-5 | TRBV20-1 | TRBD1 | few | 14 | CSAGQIYSNQPQHF | TGCAGTGCGGGACAGATCTATAGCAATCAGCCCCAGCATTTT
TRBJ2-5 | TRBV12-3/TRBV12-4 | NA | NA | 12 | CASSLFRETQYF | TGTGCCAGCAGTTTATTTAGGGAGACCCAGTACTTC
TRBJ2-3 | TRBV29-1 | NA | NA | 14 | CSAAPGVNTDTQYF | TGCAGCGCGGCCCCGGGGGTAAACACAGATACGCAGTATTTT
TRBJ1-3 | TRBV12-3/TRBV12-4 | NA | NA | 13 | CASSSIPGNTIYF | TGTGCCAGCAGTTCCATACCGGGAAACACCATATATTTT
TRBJ1-4 | TRBV14 | NA | few | 15 | CASSARPRTNEKLFF | TGTGCCAGCAGCGCCCGACCCCGCACTAATGAAAAACTGTTTTTT
TRBJ1-5 | TRBV6-1 | NA | many | 16 | CASKERNREWSQPQHF | TGTGCCAGCAAGGAGAGAAACAGGGAATGGAGTCAGCCCCAGCATTTT
TRBJ2-5 | TRBV7-6 | NA | few | 14 | CASSLVESQETQYF | TGTGCCAGCAGCTTAGTTGAGTCGCAAGAGACCCAGTACTTC
TRBJ1-2 | TRBV6-1 | NA | NA | 14 | CASSEVFAPYGYTF | TGTGCCAGCAGTGAAGTTTTCGCCCCCTATGGCTACACCTTC
TRBJ1-5 | TRBV14 | NA | few | 13 | CASSQAENQPQHF | TGTGCCAGCAGCCAAGCAGAGAATCAGCCCCAGCATTTT
TRBJ2-3 | TRBV12-3/TRBV12-4 | NA | many | 15 | CASSPPTSPPDTQYF | TGTGCCAGCAGTCCCCCGACCAGCCCCCCTGATACGCAGTATTTT